The clone carrying this TCR beta chain has only a few counts. What it binds is not known. J gave up 1 base and V 3 bases, and 6 bases lay outside the gene matches. Germline CDR1 reads SEHNR; CDR2 reads FQNEAQ (reference sequence). This CDR3 is 16 amino acids long. The sample belongs to a study of T-cell memory formation after mild COVID-19. Study results and caveats: Balance between CD4 and CD8 was seen in clones contracting day 15 to 85, and a CD4+ lean was seen in later expanders. Pre-infection memory showed some responding clones, and this suggested that cross-reactive memory joined. Proof of SARS-CoV-2 specificity was absent for the second-wave clones that crested on day 37.

A 5'RACE reaction primed in the constant segment made cDNA libraries of TCR alpha and TCR beta, and these carried sample barcodes and UMIs. One entry per CDR3 protein results from TCRdb running MiXCR on the 5' RACE reads. The sample holds 550,000 to 700,000 distinct CDR3 sequences; more than 15% are singletons and the top ten take 12%. The specimen was PBMCs or a T cell subset sorted from them (not recorded which). The sequence derives from an adult woman who had mild COVID-19 (a few samples of this study predate the infection). Cell type and time point are not known. This rearrangement joins TRBV7-9 to TRBJ2-3; 8 nucleotides line up with TRBD1. This CDR3 reads CASSFQGAPRTDTQYF. The CDR3 coding sequence is TGTGCCAGCAGCTTCCAGGGGGCACCACGCACAGATACGCAGTATTTT.